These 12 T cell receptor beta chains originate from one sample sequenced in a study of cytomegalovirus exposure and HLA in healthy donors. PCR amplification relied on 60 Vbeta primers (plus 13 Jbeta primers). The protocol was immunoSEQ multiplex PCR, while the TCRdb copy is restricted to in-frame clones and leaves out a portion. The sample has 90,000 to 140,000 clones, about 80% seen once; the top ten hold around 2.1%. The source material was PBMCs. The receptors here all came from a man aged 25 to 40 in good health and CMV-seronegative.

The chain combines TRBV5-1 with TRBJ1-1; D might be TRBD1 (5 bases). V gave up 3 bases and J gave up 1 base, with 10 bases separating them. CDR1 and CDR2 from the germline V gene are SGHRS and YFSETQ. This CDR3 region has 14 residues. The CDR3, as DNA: TGCGCCAGCAGCTCGTCAGGGTCGAACACTGAAGCTTTCTTT. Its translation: CASSSSGSNTEAFF.

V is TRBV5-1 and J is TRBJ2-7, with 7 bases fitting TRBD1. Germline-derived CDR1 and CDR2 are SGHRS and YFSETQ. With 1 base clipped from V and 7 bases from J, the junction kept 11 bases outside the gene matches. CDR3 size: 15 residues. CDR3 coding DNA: TGCGCCAGCAGCTTGAAATTTGAGGGGGCCGGGGAGCAGTACTTC. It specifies CASSLKFEGAGEQYF.

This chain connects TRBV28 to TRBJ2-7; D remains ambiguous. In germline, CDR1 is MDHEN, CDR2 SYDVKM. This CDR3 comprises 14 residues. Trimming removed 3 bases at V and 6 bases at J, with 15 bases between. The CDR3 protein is CASSFADRVSEQYF. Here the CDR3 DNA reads TGTGCCAGCAGTTTCGCTGACCGGGTGAGCGAGCAGTACTTC. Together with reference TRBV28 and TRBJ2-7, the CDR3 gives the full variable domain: DVKVTQSSRYLVKRTGEKVFLECVQDMDHENMFWYRQDPGLGLRLIYFSYDVKMKEKGDIPEGYSVSREKKERFSLILESASTNQTSMYLCASSFADRVSEQYFGPGTRLTVT.

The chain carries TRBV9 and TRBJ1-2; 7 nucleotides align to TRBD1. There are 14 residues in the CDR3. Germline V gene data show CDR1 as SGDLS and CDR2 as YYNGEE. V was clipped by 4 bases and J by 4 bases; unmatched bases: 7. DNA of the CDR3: TGTGCCAGCAGCTCGAACAGGGGTAGCTATGGCTACACCTTC. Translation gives CASSSNRGSYGYTF.

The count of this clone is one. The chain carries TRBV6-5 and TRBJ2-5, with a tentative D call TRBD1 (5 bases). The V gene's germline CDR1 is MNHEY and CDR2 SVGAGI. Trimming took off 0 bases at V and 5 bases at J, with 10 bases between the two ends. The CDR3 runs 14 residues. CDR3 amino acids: CASSYSARVETQYF. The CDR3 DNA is TGTGCCAGCAGTTACTCTGCCAGGGTCGAGACCCAGTACTTC.

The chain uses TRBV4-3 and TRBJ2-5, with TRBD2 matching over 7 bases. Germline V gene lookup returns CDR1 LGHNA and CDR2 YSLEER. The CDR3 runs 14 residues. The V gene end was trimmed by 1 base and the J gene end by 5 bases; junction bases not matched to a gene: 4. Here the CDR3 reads CASSQGLAGETQYF. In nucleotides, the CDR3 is TGCGCCAGCAGCCAAGGACTAGCAGGCGAGACCCAGTACTTC.

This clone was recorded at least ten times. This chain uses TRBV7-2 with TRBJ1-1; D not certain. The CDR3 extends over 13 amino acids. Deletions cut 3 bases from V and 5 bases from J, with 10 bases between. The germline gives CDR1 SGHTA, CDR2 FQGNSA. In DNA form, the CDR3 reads TGTGCCAGCAGCTTTAAAGTCGGGACTGAAGCTTTCTTT. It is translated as CASSFKVGTEAFF.

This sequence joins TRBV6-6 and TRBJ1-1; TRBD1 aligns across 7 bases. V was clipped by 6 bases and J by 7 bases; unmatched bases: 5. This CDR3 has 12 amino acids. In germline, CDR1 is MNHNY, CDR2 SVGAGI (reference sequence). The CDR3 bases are TGTGCCAGCAGGGGTTGGACAGGTGAAGCTTTCTTT. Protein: CASRGWTGEAFF.

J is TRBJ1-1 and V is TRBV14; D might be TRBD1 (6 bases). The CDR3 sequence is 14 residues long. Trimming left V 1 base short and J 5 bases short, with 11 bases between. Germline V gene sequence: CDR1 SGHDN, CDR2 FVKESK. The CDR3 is CASSQVHRATEAFF. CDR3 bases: TGTGCCAGCAGCCAAGTGCACAGGGCGACTGAAGCTTTCTTT.

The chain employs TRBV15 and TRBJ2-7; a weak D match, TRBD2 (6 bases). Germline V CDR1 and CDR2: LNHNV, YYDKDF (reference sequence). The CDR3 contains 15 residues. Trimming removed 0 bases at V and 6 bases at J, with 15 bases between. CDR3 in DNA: TGTGCCACCAGCAGAGATTTGGGGGGAATAAGCGAGCAGTACTTC. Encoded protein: CATSRDLGGISEQYF.

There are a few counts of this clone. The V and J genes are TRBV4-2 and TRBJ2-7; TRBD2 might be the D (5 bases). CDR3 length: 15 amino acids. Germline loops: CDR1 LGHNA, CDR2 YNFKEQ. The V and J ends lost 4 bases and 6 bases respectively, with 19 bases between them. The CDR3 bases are TGTGCCAGCAGCCCAGCGGAGCGGATCCCGCCCGAGCAGTACTTC. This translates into CASSPAERIPPEQYF.

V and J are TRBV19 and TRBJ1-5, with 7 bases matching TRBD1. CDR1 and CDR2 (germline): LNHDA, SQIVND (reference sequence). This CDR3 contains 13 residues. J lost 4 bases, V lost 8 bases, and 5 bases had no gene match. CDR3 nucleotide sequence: TGTGCCAGTTCCGGGACAGAGAATCAGCCCCAGCATTTT. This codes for CASSGTENQPQHF.